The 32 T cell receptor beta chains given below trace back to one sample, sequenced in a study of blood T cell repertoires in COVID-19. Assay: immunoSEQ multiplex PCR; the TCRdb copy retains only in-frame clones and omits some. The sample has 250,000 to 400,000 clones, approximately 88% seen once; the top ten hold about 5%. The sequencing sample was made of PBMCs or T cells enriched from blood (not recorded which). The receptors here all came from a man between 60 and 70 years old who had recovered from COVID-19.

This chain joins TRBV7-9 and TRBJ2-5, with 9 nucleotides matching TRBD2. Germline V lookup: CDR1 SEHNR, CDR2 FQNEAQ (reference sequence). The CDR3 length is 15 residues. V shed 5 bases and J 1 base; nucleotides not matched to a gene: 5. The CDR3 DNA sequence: TGTGCCAGCAGCCGGAGCGGGAGGCTCCAAGAGACCCAGTACTTC. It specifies CASSRSGRLQETQYF.

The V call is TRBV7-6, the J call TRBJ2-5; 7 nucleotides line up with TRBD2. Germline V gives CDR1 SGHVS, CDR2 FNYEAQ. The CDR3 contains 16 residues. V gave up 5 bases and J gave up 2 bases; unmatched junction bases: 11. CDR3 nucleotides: TGTGCCAGCAGCCCCCCCCACGGGGGGTTACAAGAGACCCAGTACTTC. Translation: CASSPPHGGLQETQYF.

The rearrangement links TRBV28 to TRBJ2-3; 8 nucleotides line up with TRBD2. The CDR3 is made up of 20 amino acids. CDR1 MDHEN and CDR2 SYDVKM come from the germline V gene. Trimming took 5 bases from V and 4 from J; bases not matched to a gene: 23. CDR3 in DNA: TGTGCCAGCAGTCCACCCACCGGACTAGCCCTAGCGAGGGTTGCAGATACGCAGTATTTT. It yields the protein CASSPPTGLALARVADTQYF.

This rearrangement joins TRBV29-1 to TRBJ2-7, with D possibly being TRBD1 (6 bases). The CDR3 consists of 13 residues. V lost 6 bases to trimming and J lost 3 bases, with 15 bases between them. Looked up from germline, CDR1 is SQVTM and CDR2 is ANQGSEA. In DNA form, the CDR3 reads TGCAGCGTCCTACGAGGGGGATACTACGAGCAGTACTTC. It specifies CSVLRGGYYEQYF.

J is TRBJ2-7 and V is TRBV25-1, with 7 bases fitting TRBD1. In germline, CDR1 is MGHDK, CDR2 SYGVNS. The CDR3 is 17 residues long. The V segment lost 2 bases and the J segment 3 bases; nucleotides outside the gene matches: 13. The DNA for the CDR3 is TGTGCCAGCAGTGAAGTAACGGGGAGACAGGGCCACTACGAGCAGTACTTC. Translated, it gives CASSEVTGRQGHYEQYF.

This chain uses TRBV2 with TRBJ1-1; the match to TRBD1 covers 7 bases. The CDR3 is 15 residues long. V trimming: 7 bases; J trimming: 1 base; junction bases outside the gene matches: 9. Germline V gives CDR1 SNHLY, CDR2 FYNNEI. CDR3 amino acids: CASKGQLLSNTEAFF. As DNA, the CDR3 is TGTGCCAGCAAGGGACAGCTCTTGTCGAACACTGAAGCTTTCTTT.

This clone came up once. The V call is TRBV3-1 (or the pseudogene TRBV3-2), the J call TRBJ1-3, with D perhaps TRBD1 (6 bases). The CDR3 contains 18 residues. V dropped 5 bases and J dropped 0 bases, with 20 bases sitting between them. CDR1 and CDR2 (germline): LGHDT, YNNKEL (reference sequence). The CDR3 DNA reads TGTGCCAGCAGCAAACAGGGCACATCTGAGAGCTCTGGAAACACCATATATTTT. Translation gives CASSKQGTSESSGNTIYF.

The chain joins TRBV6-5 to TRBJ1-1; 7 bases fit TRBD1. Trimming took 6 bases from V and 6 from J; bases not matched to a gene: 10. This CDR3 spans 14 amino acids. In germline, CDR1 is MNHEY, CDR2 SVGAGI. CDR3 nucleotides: TGTGCCAGCAGGCCAGCGACAGGGATACCTGAAGCTTTCTTT. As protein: CASRPATGIPEAFF.

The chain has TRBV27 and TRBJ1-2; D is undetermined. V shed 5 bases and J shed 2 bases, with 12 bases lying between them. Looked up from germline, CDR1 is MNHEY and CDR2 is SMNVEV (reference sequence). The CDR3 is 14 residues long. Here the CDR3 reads CASSEHGPNYGYTF. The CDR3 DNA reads TGTGCCAGCAGTGAACATGGTCCCAACTATGGCTACACCTTC.

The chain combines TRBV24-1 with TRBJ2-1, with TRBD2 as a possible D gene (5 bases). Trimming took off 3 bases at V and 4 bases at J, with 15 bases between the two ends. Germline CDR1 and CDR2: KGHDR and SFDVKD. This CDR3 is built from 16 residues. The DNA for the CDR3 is TGTGCCACCAGTGATCTCCGGGCCACGGGGTACAATGAGCAGTTCTTC. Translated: CATSDLRATGYNEQFF.

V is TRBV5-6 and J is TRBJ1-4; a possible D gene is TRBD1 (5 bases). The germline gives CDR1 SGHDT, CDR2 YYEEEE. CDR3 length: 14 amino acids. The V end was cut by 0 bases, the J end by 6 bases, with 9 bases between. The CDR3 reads CASSLEGRDEKLFF. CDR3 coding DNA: TGTGCCAGCAGCTTGGAAGGCAGGGATGAAAAACTGTTTTTT.

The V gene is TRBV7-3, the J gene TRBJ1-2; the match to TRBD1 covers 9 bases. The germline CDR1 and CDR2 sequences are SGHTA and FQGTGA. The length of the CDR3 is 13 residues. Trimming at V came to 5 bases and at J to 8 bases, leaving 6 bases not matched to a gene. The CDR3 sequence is CASSPQDRGGYTF. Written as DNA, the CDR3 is TGTGCCAGCAGCCCGCAGGACAGGGGAGGCTACACCTTC. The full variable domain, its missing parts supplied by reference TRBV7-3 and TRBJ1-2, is GAGVSQTPSNKVTEKGKYVELRCDPISGHTALYWYRQSLGQGPEFLIYFQGTGAADDSGLPNDRFFAVRPEGSVSTLKIQRTERGDSAVYLCASSPQDRGGYTFGSGTRLTVV.

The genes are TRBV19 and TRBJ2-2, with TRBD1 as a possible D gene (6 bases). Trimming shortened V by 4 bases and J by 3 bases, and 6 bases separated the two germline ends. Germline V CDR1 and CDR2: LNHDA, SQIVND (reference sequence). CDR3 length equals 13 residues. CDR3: CASSRQDTGELFF. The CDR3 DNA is TGTGCCAGTAGTAGACAGGACACCGGGGAGCTGTTTTTT.

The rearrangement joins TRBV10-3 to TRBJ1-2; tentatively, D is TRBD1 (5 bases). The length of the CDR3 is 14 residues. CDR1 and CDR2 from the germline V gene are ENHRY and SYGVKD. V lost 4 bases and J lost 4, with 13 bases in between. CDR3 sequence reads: CAISAGLDGYGYTF. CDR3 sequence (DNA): TGTGCCATCAGTGCAGGGTTAGATGGCTATGGCTACACCTTC.

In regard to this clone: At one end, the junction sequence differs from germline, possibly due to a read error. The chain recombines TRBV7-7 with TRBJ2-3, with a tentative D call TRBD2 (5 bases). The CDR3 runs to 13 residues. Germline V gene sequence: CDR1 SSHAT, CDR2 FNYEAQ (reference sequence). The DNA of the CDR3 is TGTGCTAGCAGCCTCTCCGGGGCAGATACGCAGTATTTT. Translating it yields CASSLSGADTQYF.

CDR3 amino acids: CASTPAQGKNTEAFF. As DNA, the CDR3 is TGTGCCAGCACCCCGGCCCAGGGTAAGAACACTGAAGCTTTCTTT. This chain links TRBV6-5 with TRBJ1-1; TRBD1 might be the D (5 bases). V lost 7 bases and J lost 1, with 16 bases in between. The CDR3 is 15 residues long. Germline V gene sequence: CDR1 MNHEY, CDR2 SVGAGI.

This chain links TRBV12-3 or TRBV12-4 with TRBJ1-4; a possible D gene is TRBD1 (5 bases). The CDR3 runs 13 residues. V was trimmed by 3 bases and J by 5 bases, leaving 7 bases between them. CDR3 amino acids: CASSLGQNEKLFF. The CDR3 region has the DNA TGTGCCAGCAGTTTGGGGCAAAATGAAAAACTGTTTTTT.

The CDR3: CASSLVRQQETQYF. Written as DNA, the CDR3 is TGTGCCAGCAGCTTGGTCCGCCAGCAAGAGACCCAGTACTTC. The rearrangement joins TRBV7-9 to TRBJ2-5; D is unresolved. The CDR3 runs to 14 residues. Germline-derived CDR1 and CDR2 are SEHNR and FQNEAQ (reference sequence). With 3 bases removed from V and 2 bases from J, the gap between germline ends came to 10 bases.

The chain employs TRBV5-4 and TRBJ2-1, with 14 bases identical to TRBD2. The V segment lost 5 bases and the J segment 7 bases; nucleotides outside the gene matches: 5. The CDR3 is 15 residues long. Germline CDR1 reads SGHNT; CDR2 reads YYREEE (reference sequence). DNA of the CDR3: TGTGCCAGCAGATCTGGGACTAGCGGGGGAAATGAGCAGTTCTTC. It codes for CASRSGTSGGNEQFF.

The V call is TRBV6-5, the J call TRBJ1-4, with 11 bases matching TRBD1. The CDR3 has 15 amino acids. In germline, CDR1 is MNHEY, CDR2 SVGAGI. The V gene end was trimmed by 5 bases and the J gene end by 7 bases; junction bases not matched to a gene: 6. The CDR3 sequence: CASSRGQGAIEKLFF. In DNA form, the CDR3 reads TGTGCCAGCAGTAGAGGACAGGGGGCGATTGAAAAACTGTTTTTT.

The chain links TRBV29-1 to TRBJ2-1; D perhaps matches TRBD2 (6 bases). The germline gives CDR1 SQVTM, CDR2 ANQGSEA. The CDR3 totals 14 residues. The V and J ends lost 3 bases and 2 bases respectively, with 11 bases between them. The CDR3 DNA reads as TGCAGCGTTGAGGATGGACTACCCTACAATGAGCAGTTCTTC. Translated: CSVEDGLPYNEQFF.

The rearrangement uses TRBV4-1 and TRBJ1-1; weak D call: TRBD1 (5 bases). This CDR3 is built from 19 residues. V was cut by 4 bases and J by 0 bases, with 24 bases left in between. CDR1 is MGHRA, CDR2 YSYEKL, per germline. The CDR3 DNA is TGCGCCAGCAGCCCCCGTGCCGAAGAGGAATGGGGCATGAACACTGAAGCTTTCTTT. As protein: CASSPRAEEEWGMNTEAFF.

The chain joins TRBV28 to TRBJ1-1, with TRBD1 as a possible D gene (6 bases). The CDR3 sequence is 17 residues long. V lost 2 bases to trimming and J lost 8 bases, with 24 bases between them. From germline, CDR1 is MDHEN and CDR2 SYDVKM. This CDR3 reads CASSLIQYGGAGTEAFF. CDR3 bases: TGTGCCAGCAGTTTAATACAATATGGGGGGGCCGGTACCGAAGCTTTCTTT.

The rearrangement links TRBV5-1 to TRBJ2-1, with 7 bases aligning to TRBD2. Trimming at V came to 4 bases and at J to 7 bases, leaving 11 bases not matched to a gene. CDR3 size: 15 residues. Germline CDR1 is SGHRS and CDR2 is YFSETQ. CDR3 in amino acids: CASSGGLLASNEQFF. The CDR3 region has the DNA TGCGCCAGCAGCGGGGGACTACTTGCGAGTAATGAGCAGTTCTTC.

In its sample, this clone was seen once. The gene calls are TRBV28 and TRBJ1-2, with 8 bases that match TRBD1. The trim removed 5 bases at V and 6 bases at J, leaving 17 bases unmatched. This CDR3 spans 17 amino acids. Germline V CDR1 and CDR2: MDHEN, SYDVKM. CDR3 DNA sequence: TGTGCCAGCAGTCCTCCGACTATCGGACAGGGACAGGATGGCTACACCTTC. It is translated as CASSPPTIGQGQDGYTF.

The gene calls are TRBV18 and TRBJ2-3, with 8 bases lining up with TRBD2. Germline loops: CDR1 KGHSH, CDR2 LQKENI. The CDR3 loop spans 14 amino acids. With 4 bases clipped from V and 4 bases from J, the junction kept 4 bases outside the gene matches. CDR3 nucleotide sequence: TGTGCCAGCTCACGGGGACTAGTCCCAGATACGCAGTATTTT. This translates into CASSRGLVPDTQYF. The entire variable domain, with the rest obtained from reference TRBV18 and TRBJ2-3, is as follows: NAGVMQNPRHLVRRRGQEARLRCSPMKGHSHVYWYRQLPEEGLKFMVYLQKENIIDESGMPKERFSAEFPKEGPSILRIQQVVRGDSAAYFCASSRGLVPDTQYFGPGTRLTVL.

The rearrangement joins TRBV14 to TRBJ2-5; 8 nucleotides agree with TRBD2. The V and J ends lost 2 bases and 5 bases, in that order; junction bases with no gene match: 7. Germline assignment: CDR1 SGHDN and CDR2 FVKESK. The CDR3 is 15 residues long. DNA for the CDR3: TGTGCCAGCAGCCAAAGAATTCAGCGGGAGGAGACCCAGTACTTC. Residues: CASSQRIQREETQYF.

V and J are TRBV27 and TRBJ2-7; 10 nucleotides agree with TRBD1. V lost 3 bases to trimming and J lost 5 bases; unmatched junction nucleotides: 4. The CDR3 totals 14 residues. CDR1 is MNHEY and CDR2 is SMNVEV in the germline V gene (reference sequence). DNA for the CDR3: TGTGCCAGCAGTTTGCGGACAGGGGGGGACGAGCAGTACTTC. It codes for CASSLRTGGDEQYF.

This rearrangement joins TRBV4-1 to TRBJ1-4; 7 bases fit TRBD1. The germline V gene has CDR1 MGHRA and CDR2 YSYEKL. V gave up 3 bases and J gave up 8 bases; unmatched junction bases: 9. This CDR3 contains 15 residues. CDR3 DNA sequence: TGCGCCAGCAGCCATGAACAGGGGAGAGGCGAAAAACTGTTTTTT. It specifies CASSHEQGRGEKLFF.

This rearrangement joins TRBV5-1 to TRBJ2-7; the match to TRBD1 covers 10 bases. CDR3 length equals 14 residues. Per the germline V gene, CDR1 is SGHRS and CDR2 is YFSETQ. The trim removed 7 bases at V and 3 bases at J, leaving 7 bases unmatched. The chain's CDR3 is CASSRQGADYEQYF. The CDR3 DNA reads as TGCGCCAGCTCGAGACAGGGGGCGGACTACGAGCAGTACTTC.

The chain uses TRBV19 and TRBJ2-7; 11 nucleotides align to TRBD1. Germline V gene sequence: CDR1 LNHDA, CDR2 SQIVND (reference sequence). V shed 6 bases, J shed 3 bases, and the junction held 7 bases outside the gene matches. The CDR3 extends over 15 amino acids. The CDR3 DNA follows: TGTGCCAGTAGGATGAGGGACAGGGGGAACTACGAGCAGTACTTC. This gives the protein CASRMRDRGNYEQYF.

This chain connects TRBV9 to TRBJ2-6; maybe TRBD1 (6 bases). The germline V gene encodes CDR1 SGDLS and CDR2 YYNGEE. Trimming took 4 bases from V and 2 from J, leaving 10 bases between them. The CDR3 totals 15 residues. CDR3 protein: CASSQTGTGANVLTF. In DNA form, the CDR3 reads TGTGCCAGCAGCCAAACAGGGACTGGGGCCAACGTCCTGACTTTC.